These 21 T cell receptor beta chains share one sample of origin, sequenced in a study of radiation and T cells in renal cell carcinoma. Assay: immunoSEQ multiplex PCR; the TCRdb copy retains only in-frame clones and omits some. The data hold around 60,000 clones, with roughly 79% observed a single time. Time point described: blood 2 weeks post-SBRT. The treatment was: 15 Gy SBRT to primary tumor, nephrectomy 4 weeks later. The input for sequencing was blood, taken from a patient whose treatment included radiotherapy and nephrectomy. The receptors were sampled from a man aged 60-69 years with renal cell carcinoma.

The chain carries TRBV7-6 and TRBJ2-7; D possibly matches TRBD1 or TRBD2 (5 bases each). Trimming pared 5 bases from V and 4 bases from J, leaving 18 bases between. Germline V gene data show CDR1 as SGHVS and CDR2 as FNYEAQ. The CDR3 spans 15 residues. CDR3 DNA: TGTGCCAGCAGCCCCTACCAGGCCAGGGAGTACGAGCAGTACTTC. It codes for CASSPYQAREYEQYF. Full variable domain (missing parts from reference TRBV7-6 and TRBJ2-7): GAGVSQSPRYKVTKRGQDVALRCDPISGHVSLYWYRQALGQGPEFLTYFNYEAQQDKSGLPNDRFSAERPEGSISTLTIQRTEQRDSAMYRCASSPYQAREYEQYFGPGTRLTVT.

This chain links TRBV29-1 with TRBJ2-3; D gene unclear. Trimming shortened V by 5 bases and J by 4 bases, and 7 bases separated the two germline ends. Per germline, CDR1 SQVTM and CDR2 ANQGSEA. The CDR3 has 11 residues. This CDR3 is CSVRYADTQYF. CDR3 nucleotide sequence: TGCAGCGTTAGATACGCAGATACGCAGTATTTT.

This chain links TRBV7-9 with TRBJ2-6; 7 bases line up with TRBD1. The CDR3 sequence is 15 residues long. The germline V gene has CDR1 SEHNR and CDR2 FQNEAQ (reference sequence). Germline trimming cut 5 bases from V and 1 base from J; bases unmatched to any gene: 2. The CDR3 is CASSPTGSGANVLTF. DNA of the CDR3: TGTGCCAGCAGCCCGACAGGGTCTGGGGCCAACGTCCTGACTTTC.

The chain has TRBV5-1 and TRBJ2-1, with 7 positions matching TRBD1. The germline CDR1 and CDR2 sequences are SGHRS and YFSETQ. V gave up 4 bases and J gave up 10 bases; unmatched junction bases: 14. This CDR3 is built from 15 residues. Here the CDR3 DNA reads TGCGCCAGCAGCCCACCTCCGGGACAGAGAGAAGAGCAGTTCTTC. Protein: CASSPPPGQREEQFF. Using reference TRBV5-1 and TRBJ2-1 for the parts outside the CDR3, the full variable domain is KAGVTQTPRYLIKTRGQQVTLSCSPISGHRSVSWYQQTPGQGLQFLFEYFSETQRNKGNFPGRFSGRQFSNSRSEMNVSTLELGDSALYLCASSPPPGQREEQFFGPGTRLTVL.

The rearrangement links TRBV5-1 to TRBJ2-7, with 9 nucleotides matching TRBD1. This CDR3 region has 15 residues. Germline V gene lookup returns CDR1 SGHRS and CDR2 YFSETQ. The V and J ends lost 2 bases and 0 bases, in that order; junction bases with no gene match: 3. CDR3 DNA: TGCGCCAGCAGCTTTGAGACAGGGGGCTCCTACGAGCAGTACTTC. Its protein product is CASSFETGGSYEQYF. The variable domain in full, completed from reference TRBV5-1 and TRBJ2-7, reads KAGVTQTPRYLIKTRGQQVTLSCSPISGHRSVSWYQQTPGQGLQFLFEYFSETQRNKGNFPGRFSGRQFSNSRSEMNVSTLELGDSALYLCASSFETGGSYEQYFGPGTRLTVT.

This chain uses TRBV5-1 with TRBJ2-5, with D possibly being TRBD2 (5 bases). CDR1 and CDR2 from the germline V gene are SGHRS and YFSETQ. CDR3 size: 14 residues. The V end lost 5 bases, the J end lost 3 bases, and 14 bases lay between the germline ends. The DNA of the CDR3 is TGCGCCAGCAGGGTGGGCCTAGCAGAAGAGACCCAGTACTTC. It codes for CASRVGLAEETQYF.

This chain connects TRBV7-3 to TRBJ2-1; TRBD2 is a possible D gene (5 bases). Germline CDR1 is SGHTA and CDR2 is FQGTGA. The CDR3 is 15 amino acids. The V gene lost 1 base and the J gene lost 4 bases, with 11 bases spanning the gap. CDR3 amino acids: CASSLKRETYNEQFF. In DNA form, the CDR3 reads TGTGCCAGCAGCTTAAAGAGGGAAACATACAATGAGCAGTTCTTC.

The gene calls are TRBV5-1 and TRBJ2-1; 13 nucleotides match TRBD2. V lost 2 bases to trimming and J lost 5 bases; unmatched junction nucleotides: 10. Germline V gene sequence: CDR1 SGHRS, CDR2 YFSETQ. The CDR3 has 18 residues. The CDR3 region is CASSLGGTSGTPDNEQFF. Written as DNA, the CDR3 is TGCGCCAGCAGCTTAGGTGGGACTAGCGGGACACCTGACAATGAGCAGTTCTTC.

The chain has TRBV11-2 and TRBJ2-1; the D gene is possibly TRBD2 (5 bases). Trimming stripped 8 bases from V and 0 bases from J, with 11 bases between. CDR1 is SGHAT, CDR2 FQNNGV, per germline. The CDR3 sequence is 14 residues long. CDR3 in DNA: TGTGCCAGCGCGAGGGAAGTCTCCTACAATGAGCAGTTCTTC. Its translation: CASAREVSYNEQFF.

The rearrangement links TRBV5-1 to TRBJ2-5, with TRBD2 matching 13 bases. Germline V gene data show CDR1 as SGHRS and CDR2 as YFSETQ. The CDR3 loop spans 16 amino acids. Germline trimming cut 0 bases from V and 5 bases from J; bases unmatched to any gene: 4. The CDR3 DNA reads TGCGCCAGCAGCTTGGTGACTAGCGGGGGGCGGGAGACCCAGTACTTC. It codes for CASSLVTSGGRETQYF.

The CDR3 DNA follows: TGTGCCAGCACCATTATGGGACCGGGAGCTGGAAACACCATATATTTT. The encoded protein is CASTIMGPGAGNTIYF. The chain carries TRBV7-2 and TRBJ1-3, with a weak D call TRBD1 (5 bases). Germline CDR1 reads SGHTA; CDR2 reads FQGNSA. The germline V and J ends were trimmed by 7 bases and 2 bases, with 18 bases remaining between them. CDR3 length: 16 amino acids.

The rearrangement joins TRBV4-1 to TRBJ2-3; D remains unclear. V was pared by 6 bases and J by 3 bases, with 16 bases between. There are 15 residues in the CDR3. Germline CDR1 is MGHRA and CDR2 is YSYEKL. The CDR3 protein is CASSHSGYGTDTQYF. In DNA, the CDR3 is TGCGCCAGCAGTCACAGTGGTTACGGGACAGATACGCAGTATTTT.

This clone was seen only a few times. The V call is TRBV6-4, the J call TRBJ2-6; D unclear. V was trimmed by 0 bases and J by 0 bases, leaving 3 bases between them. The germline V gene encodes CDR1 MRHNA and CDR2 SNTAGT. The CDR3 totals 15 residues. CDR3 region: CASSDSSSGANVLTF. CDR3 DNA: TGTGCCAGCAGTGACTCCAGCTCTGGGGCCAACGTCCTGACTTTC.

This chain joins TRBV5-5 and TRBJ2-1, with 10 bases fitting TRBD2. This CDR3 is 15 amino acids long. Germline V CDR1 and CDR2: SGHKS, YYEKEE (reference sequence). Trimming took 1 base from V and 7 from J; bases not matched to a gene: 5. The CDR3 sequence is CASSLLAGELNEQFF. The CDR3 DNA sequence: TGTGCCAGCAGCTTGCTAGCGGGAGAGCTAAATGAGCAGTTCTTC.

The chain has TRBV5-6 and TRBJ2-3; D perhaps matches TRBD2 (5 bases). The CDR3 totals 17 residues. The ends were cut back, 4 bases at V and 4 bases at J, with 22 bases in the middle. Germline assignment: CDR1 SGHDT and CDR2 YYEEEE. CDR3: CASSLPNGNVGPDTQYF. DNA of the CDR3: TGTGCCAGCAGCCTACCGAACGGGAACGTGGGTCCAGATACGCAGTATTTT.

The genes are TRBV7-6 and TRBJ1-4; D is perhaps TRBD1 (6 bases). V was clipped by 0 bases and J by 5 bases, with 19 bases between them. The CDR3 loop spans 18 amino acids. Germline V gives CDR1 SGHVS, CDR2 FNYEAQ. The CDR3 spells CASSLAYRTAVTNEKLFF. The CDR3 nucleotides are TGTGCCAGCAGCTTAGCGTATAGGACAGCTGTAACAAATGAAAAACTGTTTTTT.

The CDR3, as DNA: TGTGCCAGCAGTTACCTTGGACAGGGGCAAGTTTTCTTT. It translates to CASSYLGQGQVFF. The chain has TRBV6-5 and TRBJ1-1; 9 bases line up with TRBD1. V shed 2 bases and J 13 bases; nucleotides not matched to a gene: 8. Germline V gene data show CDR1 as MNHEY and CDR2 as SVGAGI. This CDR3 region has 13 residues.

The chain uses TRBV27 and TRBJ1-2; 7 bases agree with TRBD1. Germline V gives CDR1 MNHEY, CDR2 SMNVEV (reference sequence). Trimming removed 4 bases from V and 8 bases from J; junction bases left unmatched: 4. The CDR3 contains 12 residues. The CDR3 region has the DNA TGTGCCAGCAGTTCCCAGACAGGGGGCTACACCTTC. Translated: CASSSQTGGYTF.

This clone appeared a few times. The chain recombines TRBV7-6 with TRBJ2-5; D not certain. Germline lookup yields CDR1 SGHVS and CDR2 FNYEAQ. The CDR3 has 14 amino acids. The V end lost 5 bases, the J end lost 5 bases, and 15 bases lay between the germline ends. The CDR3 DNA reads as TGTGCCAGCAGCCCGCTAGGGTTGGGCGAGACCCAGTACTTC. Translated, it gives CASSPLGLGETQYF. Full variable domain (rest looked up from reference TRBV7-6 and TRBJ2-5): GAGVSQSPRYKVTKRGQDVALRCDPISGHVSLYWYRQALGQGPEFLTYFNYEAQQDKSGLPNDRFSAERPEGSISTLTIQRTEQRDSAMYRCASSPLGLGETQYFGPGTRLLVL.

This CDR3 is CAISEGGSEAFF. The CDR3 nucleotides read TGTGCCATCAGTGAGGGGGGCAGCGAAGCTTTCTTT. The chain links TRBV10-3 to TRBJ1-1; a possible D gene is TRBD1 (6 bases). CDR1 ENHRY and CDR2 SYGVKD come from the germline V gene. Deletions cut 2 bases from V and 8 bases from J, with 9 bases between. This CDR3 contains 12 residues.

The chain uses TRBV7-2 and TRBJ2-7; no reliable D call. Germline CDR1 is SGHTA and CDR2 is FQGNSA. The ends were cut back, 2 bases at V and 6 bases at J, with 8 bases in the middle. The CDR3 covers 12 residues. CDR3 coding DNA: TGTGCCAGCAGCTTAATCCCGGCCGAGCAGTACTTC. Its translation: CASSLIPAEQYF.